This T cell receptor (beta chain) was identified during a study of sequential checkpoint blockade in melanoma. Study-level information: Patients were randomized 1:1 to nivolumab-then-ipilimumab or ipilimumab-then-nivolumab first-line. After both sequences, patients received maintenance nivolumab.

Treatment noted: randomized to nivolumab then ipilimumab (arm A) or the reverse (arm B). Sorted cells were live CD3+CD8+, lacking CD19 and CD56, from PBMCs. CDR3 length: 15 residues. CDR1 is MDHEN, CDR2 SYDVKM, per germline. V was shortened by 5 bases and J by 5 bases, with 18 bases between the two germline ends. Here immunoSEQ multiplex PCR was the method, and the copy in TCRdb shows in-frame clones only, minus some. The sample lists 25,000 to 35,000 clones; over 80% were seen once. This clone appeared a single time. This specimen was CD8+ T cells sorted from blood (inferred from file names), taken from a patient given nivolumab and ipilimumab in sequence. The chain carries TRBV28 and TRBJ2-5; perhaps TRBD2 as D (5 bases). This clonotype was obtained from a human donor with melanoma. CDR3 sequence: CASSAERTVRETQYF. The CDR3 DNA reads TGTGCCAGCAGTGCAGAGCGGACTGTGCGGGAGACCCAGTACTTC.